This T cell receptor beta chain originates from a study of cytomegalovirus exposure and HLA in healthy donors. Study-wide results and limits: First-cohort TCR clusters tended to co-occur in the roughly 130 validation repertoires, a later analysis found.

The V gene lost 2 bases and the J gene lost 0 bases, with 8 bases spanning the gap. This CDR3 has 15 amino acids. Germline CDR1 reads ENHRY; CDR2 reads SYGVKD. This clone was observed a single time. The target antigen is unknown. Profiling relied on immunoSEQ multiplex PCR, and the TCRdb table lists in-frame clones only, not all of them. Among about 170,000 clones listed, about 90% were seen once. This TCR came from a woman under 30 in good health and CMV-seropositive. Sequenced input: PBMCs. The gene calls are TRBV10-3 and TRBJ2-1, with D perhaps matching TRBD1 (5 bases). The CDR3 reads CAISEQGNSYNEQFF. The CDR3 nucleotides are TGTGCCATCAGTGAGCAGGGAAACTCCTACAATGAGCAGTTCTTC.